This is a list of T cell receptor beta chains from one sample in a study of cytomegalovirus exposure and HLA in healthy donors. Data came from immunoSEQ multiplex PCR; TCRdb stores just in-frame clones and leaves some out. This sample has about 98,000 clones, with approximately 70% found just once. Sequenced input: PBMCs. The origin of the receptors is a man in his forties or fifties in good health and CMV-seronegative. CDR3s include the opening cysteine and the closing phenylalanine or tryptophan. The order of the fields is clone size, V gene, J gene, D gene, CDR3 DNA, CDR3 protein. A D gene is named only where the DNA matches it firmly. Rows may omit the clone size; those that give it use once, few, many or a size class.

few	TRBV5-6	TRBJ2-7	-	TGTGCCAGCAGCCTAACGGGAGTAACCTACGAGCAGTACTTC	CASSLTGVTYEQYF
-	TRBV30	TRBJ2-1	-	TGTGCCTGGAGTGTACGCGGGACCGTTTACAATGAGCAGTTCTTC	CAWSVRGTVYNEQFF
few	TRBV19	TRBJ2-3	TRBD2	TGTGCCAGTAGTCTCGCGGGACTAGCGGGAGTAGATACGCAGTATTTT	CASSLAGLAGVDTQYF
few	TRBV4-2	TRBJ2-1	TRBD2	TGTGCCAGCAGCCAAGATTTAGCGGGAGGGGAGTACAATGAGCAGTTCTTC	CASSQDLAGGEYNEQFF
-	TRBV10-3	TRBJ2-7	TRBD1	TGTGCCATCCTAGTTCAGGGACAGGTAGGCTACGAGCAGTACTTC	CAILVQGQVGYEQYF
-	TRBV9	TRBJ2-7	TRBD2	TGTGCCAGCAGCGTAGATGGGACTAAGACCTACGAGCAGTACTTC	CASSVDGTKTYEQYF
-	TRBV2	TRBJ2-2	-	TGTGCCAGCAAGACAAATACGAACACCGGGGAGCTGTTTTTT	CASKTNTNTGELFF
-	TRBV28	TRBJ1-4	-	TGTGCCAGCAGTTTGTTCAGGGTTACTAATGAAAAACTGTTTTTT	CASSLFRVTNEKLFF
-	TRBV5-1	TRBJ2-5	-	TGCGCCAGCAGCTTGGCAGGACAACTTAGGGAGACCCAGTACTTC	CASSLAGQLRETQYF
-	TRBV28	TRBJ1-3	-	TGTGCCAGCAGTTTAGGCGGCAGTTTGGTCGGAAACACCATATATTTT	CASSLGGSLVGNTIYF
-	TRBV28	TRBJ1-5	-	TGTGCCAGCAGAAGACAGAATAATCAGCCCCAGCATTTT	CASRRQNNQPQHF
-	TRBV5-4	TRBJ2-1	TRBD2	TGTGCCAGCAGCGCTGGACTAGCGGGAGGATACAATGAGCAGTTCTTC	CASSAGLAGGYNEQFF
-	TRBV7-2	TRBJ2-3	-	TGTGCCAGCAGCTTAGTCCTAGCCGCAGATACGCAGTATTTT	CASSLVLAADTQYF
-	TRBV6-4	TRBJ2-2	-	TGTGCCAACCACGAGAGGACGAACACCGGGGAGCTGTTTTTT	CANHERTNTGELFF
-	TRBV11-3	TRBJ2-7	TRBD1	TGTGCCAGCAGCCAACAGGGGTACGACGAGCAGTACTTC	CASSQQGYDEQYF
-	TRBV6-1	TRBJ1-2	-	TGTGCCAGCACCGCCATGGAGGGGCGGGACTATGGCTACACCTTC	CASTAMEGRDYGYTF
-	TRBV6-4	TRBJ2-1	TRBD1	TGTGCCAGTAGGCAGGGGGCGAATCGGGCTGAGCAGTTCTTC	CASRQGANRAEQFF
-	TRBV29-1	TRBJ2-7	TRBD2	TGCAGCGTCCCCCCGACTAGCGGGGAGGACGAGCAGTACTTC	CSVPPTSGEDEQYF
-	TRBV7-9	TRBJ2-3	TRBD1	TGTGCCAGCAACACTGGGACAGACACAGATACGCAGTATTTT	CASNTGTDTDTQYF
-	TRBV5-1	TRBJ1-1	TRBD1	TGCGCCAGCAGCTCGAACGGACAGGGTGAAGCTTTCTTT	CASSSNGQGEAFF
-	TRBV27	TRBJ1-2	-	TGTGCCAGCAGTTTATTCCCGTCCTATGGCTACACCTTC	CASSLFPSYGYTF
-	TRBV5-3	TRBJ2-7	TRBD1	TGTGCCAGAAGCTGCGTGGGACAGGGGACAAGCTCCTACGAGCAGTACTTC	CARSCVGQGTSSYEQYF